The 21 T cell receptor beta chains below all came from one sample that was sequenced in a study of cytomegalovirus exposure and HLA in healthy donors. Data came from immunoSEQ multiplex PCR; TCRdb stores just in-frame clones and leaves some out. The sample shows fewer than 250,000 clones, around 87% of them seen only once. The sample consisted of PBMCs. The receptors stem from a man between 18 and 35 years old in good health and CMV-seronegative.

V usage is TRBV6-5 and J usage is TRBJ1-1; perhaps TRBD1 as D (5 bases). Germline loops: CDR1 MNHEY, CDR2 SVGAGI. The CDR3 extends over 12 amino acids. V was shortened by 7 bases and J by 3 bases, with 9 bases between the two germline ends. The CDR3 bases are TGTGCCAGCAATGGGGGGTACACTGAAGCTTTCTTT. Residues: CASNGGYTEAFF.

This clone was counted a single time. This chain connects TRBV29-1 to TRBJ1-2; possibly TRBD1 for D (6 bases). The V gene lost 4 bases and the J gene lost 0 bases, with 15 bases spanning the gap. Per the germline V gene, CDR1 is SQVTM and CDR2 is ANQGSEA. CDR3 length equals 15 residues. This CDR3 reads CSVGTDIGANYGYTF. CDR3 nucleotides: TGCAGCGTTGGGACAGATATTGGGGCTAACTATGGCTACACCTTC.

V gene TRBV5-8 combines with J gene TRBJ2-7, with TRBD2 identical over 14 bases. Germline CDR1 SGHTS, CDR2 YDEGEE. V was clipped by 3 bases and J by 5 bases; unmatched bases: 4. This CDR3 spans 15 amino acids. The DNA of the CDR3 is TGTGCCAGCAGCTCCCGACTAGCGGGAGGGCACGAGCAGTACTTC. Residues: CASSSRLAGGHEQYF.

The chain is built from TRBV5-1 and TRBJ2-7; TRBD1 is a possible D gene (6 bases). V shed 0 bases and J shed 2 bases, with 12 bases lying between them. The CDR3 spans 15 residues. Germline V gene sequence: CDR1 SGHRS, CDR2 YFSETQ. The CDR3 sequence: CASSLEGTRTYEQYF. CDR3 sequence (DNA): TGCGCCAGCAGCTTGGAAGGGACAAGGACCTACGAGCAGTACTTC.

The rearrangement links TRBV27 to TRBJ1-1; the match to TRBD1 covers 7 bases. This CDR3 comprises 14 residues. V trimming: 9 bases; J trimming: 7 bases; junction bases outside the gene matches: 14. Germline CDR1 MNHEY, CDR2 SMNVEV (reference sequence). The CDR3 region is CASSFWPGQSEAFF. Here the CDR3 DNA reads TGTGCCAGTAGCTTTTGGCCGGGACAGAGTGAAGCTTTCTTT.

The chain uses TRBV28 and TRBJ2-6, with 7 bases lining up with TRBD1. The CDR3 runs to 17 residues. CDR1 is MDHEN and CDR2 is SYDVKM in the germline V gene. J lost 3 bases, V lost 5 bases, and 10 bases had no gene match. The DNA for the CDR3 is TGTGCCAGCAGTCAATCGACAGGGTTCGGTGGGGCCAACGTCCTGACTTTC. Encoded protein: CASSQSTGFGGANVLTF.

The chain joins TRBV6-5 to TRBJ2-7; D gene uncertain. V was trimmed by 6 bases and J by 1 base, leaving 10 bases between them. Per the germline V gene, CDR1 is MNHEY and CDR2 is SVGAGI. The CDR3 loop spans 13 amino acids. The CDR3: CASSPFRSYEQYF. The CDR3, as DNA: TGTGCCAGCAGCCCGTTTCGTTCCTACGAGCAGTACTTC.

Note on this clone: Additional DNA sequences in this sample encode the identical CDR3. The genes are TRBV11-2 and TRBJ2-3; unclear D gene. CDR1 and CDR2 (germline): SGHAT, FQNNGV. The V and J ends lost 1 base and 3 bases respectively, with 5 bases between them. The CDR3 runs to 13 residues. The CDR3 DNA reads as TGTGCCAGCAGCTTAGCGGGTACAGATACGCAGTATTTT. Protein sequence: CASSLAGTDTQYF.

The chain carries TRBV13 and TRBJ2-5, with D tentatively TRBD1 (6 bases). The germline V gene has CDR1 PRHDT and CDR2 FYEKMQ (reference sequence). The ends were cut back, 2 bases at V and 9 bases at J, with 13 bases in the middle. The CDR3 runs to 13 residues. In nucleotides, the CDR3 is TGTGCCAGCAGCTTAAGACAGGCCAGGGCCCAGTACTTC. This translates into CASSLRQARAQYF. Using reference TRBV13 and TRBJ2-5 for the parts outside the CDR3, the full variable domain is AAGVIQSPRHLIKEKRETATLKCYPIPRHDTVYWYQQGPGQDPQFLISFYEKMQSDKGSIPDRFSAQQFSDYHSELNMSSLELGDSALYFCASSLRQARAQYFGPGTRLLVL.

The V and J genes are TRBV28 and TRBJ2-2; 7 bases fit TRBD1. The germline V gene has CDR1 MDHEN and CDR2 SYDVKM. The trim removed 7 bases at V and 6 bases at J, leaving 5 bases unmatched. This CDR3 is 13 amino acids long. The CDR3, as DNA: TGTGCCAGCAACAGGGGATCGGCCGGGGAGCTGTTTTTT. Protein: CASNRGSAGELFF.

There are a few counts of this clone. The chain carries TRBV30 and TRBJ1-1; TRBD1 aligns across 8 bases. Germline loops: CDR1 GTSNPN, CDR2 SVGIG (reference sequence). The CDR3 is made up of 15 amino acids. V lost 1 base to trimming and J lost 0 bases; unmatched junction nucleotides: 4. DNA of the CDR3: TGTGCCTGGAGTGCCGGACAGGGAATGAACACTGAAGCTTTCTTT. The encoded protein is CAWSAGQGMNTEAFF. Full variable domain (rest looked up from reference TRBV30 and TRBJ1-1): SQTIHQWPATLVQPVGSPLSLECTVEGTSNPNLYWYRQAAGRGLQLLFYSVGIGQISSEVPQNLSASRPQDRQFILSSKKLLLSDSGFYLCAWSAGQGMNTEAFFGQGTRLTVV.

CDR3 bases: TGCGCCAGCAGCCAAGTCCAGGGCTACAATGAGCAGTTCTTC. Translation gives CASSQVQGYNEQFF. This chain links TRBV4-1 with TRBJ2-1; the D gene is possibly TRBD1 (5 bases). This CDR3 is 14 amino acids long. The germline CDR1 and CDR2 sequences are MGHRA and YSYEKL. The V and J ends lost 1 base and 3 bases respectively, with 7 bases between them.

This chain connects TRBV7-8 to TRBJ2-5; 7 bases fit TRBD2. Germline CDR1 SGHVS, CDR2 FQNEAQ. Trimming cost V 3 bases and J 5 bases; bases outside gene matches: 6. The CDR3 is 14 amino acids. The chain's CDR3 is CASSFGLVKETQYF. Here the CDR3 DNA reads TGTGCCAGCAGCTTCGGACTAGTCAAGGAGACCCAGTACTTC.

This clone was seen once. The rearrangement links TRBV6-5 to TRBJ2-1, with D possibly matching TRBD2 (6 bases). V gave up 6 bases and J gave up 2 bases, with 14 bases separating them. Germline-derived CDR1 and CDR2 are MNHEY and SVGAGI. The CDR3 consists of 15 residues. Here the CDR3 reads CASRLRLGPYNEQFF. For the CDR3, the DNA is TGTGCCAGCAGACTTAGACTAGGTCCCTACAATGAGCAGTTCTTC.

This chain links TRBV7-3 with TRBJ2-1; TRBD1 aligns across 8 bases. From germline, CDR1 is SGHTA and CDR2 FQGTGA. V shed 10 bases, J shed 2 bases, and the junction held 4 bases outside the gene matches. This CDR3 contains 13 residues. This chain's CDR3 is CATSTGAYNEQFF. CDR3 nucleotide sequence: TGTGCCACCTCGACAGGGGCCTACAATGAGCAGTTCTTC.

The chain employs TRBV28 and TRBJ2-1; possible D gene TRBD1, 5 bases. This CDR3 is built from 14 residues. Germline V CDR1 and CDR2: MDHEN, SYDVKM. Trimming cost V 3 bases and J 7 bases, with 13 bases left between them. The CDR3 protein is CASSLGQVRNEQFF. In DNA form, the CDR3 reads TGTGCCAGCAGTTTGGGGCAGGTCAGAAATGAGCAGTTCTTC.

The rearrangement links TRBV5-1 to TRBJ2-3, with 8 bases fitting TRBD1. CDR1 is SGHRS and CDR2 is YFSETQ in the germline V gene. Trimming removed 5 bases from V and 1 base from J; junction bases left unmatched: 6. This CDR3 is built from 15 residues. CDR3 sequence reads: CASSLPGGGTDTQYF. As DNA, the CDR3 is TGCGCCAGCAGTCTTCCAGGGGGCGGCACAGATACGCAGTATTTT.

This chain uses TRBV5-4 with TRBJ2-3, with TRBD2 matching over 11 bases. The ends lost 0 bases at V and 4 bases at J; junction bases unmatched: 4. The CDR3 loop spans 16 amino acids. CDR1 and CDR2 from the germline V gene are SGHNT and YYREEE (reference sequence). The CDR3 spells CASSLAELAGADTQYF. The CDR3 DNA reads TGTGCCAGCAGCTTGGCGGAACTAGCGGGAGCAGATACGCAGTATTTT.

V usage is TRBV7-9 and J usage is TRBJ2-1; TRBD2 aligns across 9 bases. Losses at the gene ends were 4 bases for V and 0 bases for J; bases not matched to a gene: 7. The germline gives CDR1 SEHNR, CDR2 FQNEAQ (reference sequence). The CDR3 runs 17 residues. This CDR3 reads CASSSTSGKSSYNEQFF. CDR3 coding DNA: TGTGCCAGCAGCTCGACTAGCGGCAAGAGCTCCTACAATGAGCAGTTCTTC.

The J gene is TRBJ2-3, the V gene TRBV7-6; 7 bases align to TRBD2. CDR1 and CDR2 (germline): SGHVS, FNYEAQ. V was pared by 5 bases and J by 0 bases, with 8 bases of the junction left unmatched. This CDR3 contains 16 residues. CDR3 coding DNA: TGTGCCAGCAGCCCCAAGTGGCGGGAGAGCACAGATACGCAGTATTTT. Encoded protein: CASSPKWRESTDTQYF.

This clone occurred once. The V and J genes are TRBV15 and TRBJ2-5, with a tentative D call TRBD2 (6 bases). The CDR3 is 15 residues long. The germline CDR1 and CDR2 sequences are LNHNV and YYDKDF (reference sequence). The V end lost 3 bases, the J end lost 1 base, and 12 bases lay between the germline ends. The CDR3 reads CATSSGGSRQETQYF. In DNA form, the CDR3 reads TGTGCCACCAGCAGCGGGGGATCACGCCAAGAGACCCAGTACTTC.